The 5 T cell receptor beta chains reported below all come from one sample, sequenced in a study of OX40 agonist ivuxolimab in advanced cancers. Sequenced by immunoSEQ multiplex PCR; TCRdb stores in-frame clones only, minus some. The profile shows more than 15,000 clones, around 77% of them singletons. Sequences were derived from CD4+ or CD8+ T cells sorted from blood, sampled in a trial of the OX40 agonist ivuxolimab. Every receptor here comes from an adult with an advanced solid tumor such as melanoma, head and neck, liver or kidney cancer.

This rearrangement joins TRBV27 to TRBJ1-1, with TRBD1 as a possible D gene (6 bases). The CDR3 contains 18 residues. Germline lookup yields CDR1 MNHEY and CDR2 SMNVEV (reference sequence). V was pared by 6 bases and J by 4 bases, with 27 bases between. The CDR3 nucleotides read TGTGCCAGCAGCGGGATCAGTGTCAGGGGACTCGATGTCACTGAAGCTTTCTTT. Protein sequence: CASSGISVRGLDVTEAFF.

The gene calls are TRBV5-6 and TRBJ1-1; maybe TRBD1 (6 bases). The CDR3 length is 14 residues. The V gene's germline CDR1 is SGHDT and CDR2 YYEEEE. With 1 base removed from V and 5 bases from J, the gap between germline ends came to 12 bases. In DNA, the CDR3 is TGTGCCAGCAGCTTGTGGGGGCCTGGGACTGAAGCTTTCTTT. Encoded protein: CASSLWGPGTEAFF.

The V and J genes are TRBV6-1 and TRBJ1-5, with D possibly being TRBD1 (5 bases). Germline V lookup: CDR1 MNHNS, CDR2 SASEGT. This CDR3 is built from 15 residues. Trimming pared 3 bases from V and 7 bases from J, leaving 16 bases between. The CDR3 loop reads CASSEGGDGWQPQHF. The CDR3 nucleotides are TGTGCCAGCAGTGAGGGGGGGGACGGTTGGCAGCCCCAGCATTTT.

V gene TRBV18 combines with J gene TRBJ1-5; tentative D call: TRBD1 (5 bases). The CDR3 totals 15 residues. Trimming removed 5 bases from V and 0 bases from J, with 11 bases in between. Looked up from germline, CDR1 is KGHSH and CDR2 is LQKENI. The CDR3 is CASSATDNSNQPQHF. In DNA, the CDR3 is TGTGCCAGCTCAGCGACAGATAATAGCAATCAGCCCCAGCATTTT.

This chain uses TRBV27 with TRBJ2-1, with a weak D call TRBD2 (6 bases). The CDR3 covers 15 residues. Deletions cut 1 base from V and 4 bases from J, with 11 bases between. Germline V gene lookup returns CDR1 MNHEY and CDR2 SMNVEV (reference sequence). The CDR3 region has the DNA TGTGCCAGCAGTTTATGGGACGGGACTTACAATGAGCAGTTCTTC. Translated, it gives CASSLWDGTYNEQFF.